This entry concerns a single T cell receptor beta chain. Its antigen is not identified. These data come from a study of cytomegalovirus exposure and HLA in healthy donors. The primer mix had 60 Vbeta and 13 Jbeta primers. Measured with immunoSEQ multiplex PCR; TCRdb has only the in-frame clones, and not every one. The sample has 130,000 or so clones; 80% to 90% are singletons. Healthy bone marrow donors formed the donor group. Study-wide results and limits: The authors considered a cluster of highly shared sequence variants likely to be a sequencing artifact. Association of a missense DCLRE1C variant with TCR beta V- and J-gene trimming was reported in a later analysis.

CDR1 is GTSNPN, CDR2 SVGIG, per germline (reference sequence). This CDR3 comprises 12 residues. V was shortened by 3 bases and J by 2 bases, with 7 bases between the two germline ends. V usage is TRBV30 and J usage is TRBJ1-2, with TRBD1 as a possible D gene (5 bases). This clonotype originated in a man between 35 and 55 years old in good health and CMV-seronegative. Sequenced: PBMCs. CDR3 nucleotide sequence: TGTGCCTGGAGGGGGGGGAACTATGGCTACACCTTC. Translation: CAWRGGNYGYTF.